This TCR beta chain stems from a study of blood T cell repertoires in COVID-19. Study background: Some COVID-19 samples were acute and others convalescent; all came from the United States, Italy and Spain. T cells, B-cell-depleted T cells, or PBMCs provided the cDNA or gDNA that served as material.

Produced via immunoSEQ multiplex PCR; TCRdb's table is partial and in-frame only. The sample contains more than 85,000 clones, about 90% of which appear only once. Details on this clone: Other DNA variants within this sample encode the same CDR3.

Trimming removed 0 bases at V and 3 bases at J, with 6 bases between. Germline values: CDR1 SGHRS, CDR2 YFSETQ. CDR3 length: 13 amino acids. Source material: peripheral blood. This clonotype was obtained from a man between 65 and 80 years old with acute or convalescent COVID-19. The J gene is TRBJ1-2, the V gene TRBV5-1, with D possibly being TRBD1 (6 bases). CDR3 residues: CASSLGQDYGYTF. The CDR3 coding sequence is TGCGCCAGCAGCTTGGGACAGGACTATGGCTACACCTTC.